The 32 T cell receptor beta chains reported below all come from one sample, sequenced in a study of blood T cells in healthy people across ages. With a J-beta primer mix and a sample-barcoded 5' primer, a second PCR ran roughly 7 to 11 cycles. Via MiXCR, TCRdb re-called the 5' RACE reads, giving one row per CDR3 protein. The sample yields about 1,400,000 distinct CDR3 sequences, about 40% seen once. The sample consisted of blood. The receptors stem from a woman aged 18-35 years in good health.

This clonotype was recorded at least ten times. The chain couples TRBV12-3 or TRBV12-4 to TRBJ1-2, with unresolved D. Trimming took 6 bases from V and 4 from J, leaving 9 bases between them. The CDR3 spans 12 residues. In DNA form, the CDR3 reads TGTGCCAGCAGCTTCGACATCTATGGCTACACCTTC. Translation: CASSFDIYGYTF.

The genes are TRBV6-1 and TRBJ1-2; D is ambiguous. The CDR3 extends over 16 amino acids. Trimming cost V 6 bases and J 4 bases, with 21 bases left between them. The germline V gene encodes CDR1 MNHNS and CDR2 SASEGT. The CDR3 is CASSVAGVGLGYGYTF. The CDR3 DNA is TGTGCCAGCAGCGTTGCCGGAGTAGGGCTGGGCTATGGCTACACCTTC.

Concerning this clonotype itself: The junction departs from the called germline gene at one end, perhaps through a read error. The CDR3 DNA is TGTGCCGGCAGTTTAGCGCCAGGGTTCGGCTATGGCTACACCTTC. Its translation is CAGSLAPGFGYGYTF. The chain joins TRBV12-3 or TRBV12-4 to TRBJ1-2; D may be TRBD1 (5 bases). The CDR3 is 15 residues long.

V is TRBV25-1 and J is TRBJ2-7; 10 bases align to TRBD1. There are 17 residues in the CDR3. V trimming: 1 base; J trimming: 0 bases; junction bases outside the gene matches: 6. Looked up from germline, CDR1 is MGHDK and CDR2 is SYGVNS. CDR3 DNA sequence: TGTGCCAGCAGTGAATGGGGGACAGGGGCTTTCTCCTACGAGCAGTACTTC. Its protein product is CASSEWGTGAFSYEQYF.

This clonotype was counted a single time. The CDR3 sequence is CASSQSATLITDTQYF. The CDR3 DNA sequence: TGTGCCAGCAGCCAGTCGGCCACCTTAATCACAGATACGCAGTATTTT. J is TRBJ2-3 and V is TRBV3-1; D not resolved. CDR1 is LGHDT, CDR2 YNNKEL, per germline (reference sequence). Trimming removed 3 bases from V and 2 bases from J, with 15 bases in between. The CDR3 has 16 residues.

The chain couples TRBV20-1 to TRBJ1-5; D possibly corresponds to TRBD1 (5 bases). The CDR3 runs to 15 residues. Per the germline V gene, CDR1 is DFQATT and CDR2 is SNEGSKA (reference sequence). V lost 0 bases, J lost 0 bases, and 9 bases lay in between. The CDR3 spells CSAREGVNSNQPQHF. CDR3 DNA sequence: TGCAGTGCTAGAGAGGGGGTGAATAGCAATCAGCCCCAGCATTTT.

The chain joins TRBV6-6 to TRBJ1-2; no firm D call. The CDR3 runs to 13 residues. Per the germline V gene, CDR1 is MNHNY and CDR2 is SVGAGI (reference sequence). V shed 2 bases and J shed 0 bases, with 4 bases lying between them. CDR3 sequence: CASSYTANYGYTF. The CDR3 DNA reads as TGTGCCAGCAGTTACACCGCTAACTATGGCTACACCTTC.

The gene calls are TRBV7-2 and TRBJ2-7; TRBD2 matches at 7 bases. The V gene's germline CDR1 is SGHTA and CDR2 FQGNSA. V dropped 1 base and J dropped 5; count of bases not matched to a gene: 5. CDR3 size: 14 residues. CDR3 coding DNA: TGTGCCAGCAGCTTAGGGACTAGGACCAACGAGCAGTACTTC. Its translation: CASSLGTRTNEQYF.

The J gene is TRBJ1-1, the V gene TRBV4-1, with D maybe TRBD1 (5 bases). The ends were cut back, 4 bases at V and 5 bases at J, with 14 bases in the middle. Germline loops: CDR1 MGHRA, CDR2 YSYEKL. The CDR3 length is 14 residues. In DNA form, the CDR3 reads TGCGCCAGCAGCCTCGAACAGGCGAAGACTGAAGCTTTCTTT. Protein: CASSLEQAKTEAFF.

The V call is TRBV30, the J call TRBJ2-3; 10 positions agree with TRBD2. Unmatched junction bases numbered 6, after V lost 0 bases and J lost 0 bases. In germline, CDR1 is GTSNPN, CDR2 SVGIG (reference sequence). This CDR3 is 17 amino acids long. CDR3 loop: CAWSVRRTSGSTDTQYF. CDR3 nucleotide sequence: TGTGCCTGGAGTGTAAGGAGGACTAGCGGCAGCACAGATACGCAGTATTTT.

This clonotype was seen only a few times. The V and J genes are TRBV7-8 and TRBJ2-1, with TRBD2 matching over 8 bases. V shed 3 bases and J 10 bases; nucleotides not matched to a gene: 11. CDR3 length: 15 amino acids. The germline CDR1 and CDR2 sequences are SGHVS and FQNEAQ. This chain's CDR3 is CASSFRAAGDGEQFF. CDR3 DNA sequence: TGTGCCAGCAGCTTTCGGGCAGCGGGAGACGGGGAGCAGTTCTTC.

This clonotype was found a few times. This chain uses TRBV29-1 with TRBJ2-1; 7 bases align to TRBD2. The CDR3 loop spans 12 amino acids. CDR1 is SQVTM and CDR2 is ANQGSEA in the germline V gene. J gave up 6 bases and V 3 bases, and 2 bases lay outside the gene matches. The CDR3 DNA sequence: TGCAGCGTTGAGTCTAGCGGCAATGAGCAGTTCTTC. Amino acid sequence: CSVESSGNEQFF.

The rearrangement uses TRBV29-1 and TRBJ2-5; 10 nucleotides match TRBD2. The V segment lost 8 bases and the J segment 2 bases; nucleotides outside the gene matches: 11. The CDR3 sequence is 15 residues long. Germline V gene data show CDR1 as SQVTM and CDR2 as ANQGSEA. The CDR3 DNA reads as TGCAGCTCATCCCTCCCGACTAGCGGGCAAGAGACCCAGTACTTC. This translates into CSSSLPTSGQETQYF.

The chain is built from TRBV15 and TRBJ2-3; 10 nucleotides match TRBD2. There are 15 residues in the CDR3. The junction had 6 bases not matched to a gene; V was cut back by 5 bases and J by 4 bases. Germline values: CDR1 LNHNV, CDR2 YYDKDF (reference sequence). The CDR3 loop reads CATSWSGGAPDTQYF. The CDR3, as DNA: TGTGCCACCAGCTGGAGCGGGGGGGCCCCAGATACGCAGTATTTT. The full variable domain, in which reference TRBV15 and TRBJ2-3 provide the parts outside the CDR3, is DAMVIQNPRYQVTQFGKPVTLSCSQTLNHNVMYWYQQKSSQAPKLLFHYYDKDFNNEADTPDNFQSRRPNTSFCFLDIRSPGLGDTAMYLCATSWSGGAPDTQYFGPGTRLTVL.

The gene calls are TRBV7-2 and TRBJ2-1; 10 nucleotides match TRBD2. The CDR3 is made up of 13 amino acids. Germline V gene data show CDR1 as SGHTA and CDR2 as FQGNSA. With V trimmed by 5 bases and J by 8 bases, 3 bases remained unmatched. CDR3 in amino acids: CASSRGTSDEQFF. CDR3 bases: TGTGCCAGCAGCCGAGGGACTAGCGATGAGCAGTTCTTC.

In nucleotides, the CDR3 is TGTGCCAGCAGCCATGACCCAGAGGGGGGCTACACCTTC. Protein product: CASSHDPEGGYTF. V is TRBV16 and J is TRBJ1-2; D is possibly TRBD1 (5 bases). Germline assignment: CDR1 KGHSY and CDR2 FQNENV. The CDR3 is 13 residues long. V lost 3 bases to trimming and J lost 8 bases, with 13 bases between them. The full variable domain, completed using reference TRBV16 and TRBJ1-2, is GEEVAQTPKHLVRGEGQKAKLYCAPIKGHSYVFWYQQVLKNEFKFLISFQNENVFDETGMPKERFSAKCLPNSPCSLEIQATKLEDSAVYFCASSHDPEGGYTFGSGTRLTVV.

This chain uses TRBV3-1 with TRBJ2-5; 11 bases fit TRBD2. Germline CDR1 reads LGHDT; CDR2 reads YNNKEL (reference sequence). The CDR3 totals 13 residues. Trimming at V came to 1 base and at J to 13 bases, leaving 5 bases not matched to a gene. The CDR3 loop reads CASSQGLAGTGYF. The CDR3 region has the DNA TGTGCCAGCAGCCAAGGACTAGCGGGGACTGGGTACTTC.

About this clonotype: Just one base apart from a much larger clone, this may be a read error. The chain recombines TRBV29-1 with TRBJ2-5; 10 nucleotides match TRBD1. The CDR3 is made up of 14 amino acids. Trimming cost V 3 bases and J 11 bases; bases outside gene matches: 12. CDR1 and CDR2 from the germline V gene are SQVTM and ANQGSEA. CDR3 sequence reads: CSVDRKDRGDEQYF. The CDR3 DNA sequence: TGCAGCGTTGATAGGAAGGACAGGGGGGATGAGCAGTACTTC.

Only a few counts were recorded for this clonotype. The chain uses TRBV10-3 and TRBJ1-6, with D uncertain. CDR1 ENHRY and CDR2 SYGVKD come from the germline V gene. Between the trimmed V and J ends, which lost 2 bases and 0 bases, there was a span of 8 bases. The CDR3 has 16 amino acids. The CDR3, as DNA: TGTGCCATCAGTGAGGCGGTCAGCTCCTATAATTCACCCCTCCACTTT. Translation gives CAISEAVSSYNSPLHF.

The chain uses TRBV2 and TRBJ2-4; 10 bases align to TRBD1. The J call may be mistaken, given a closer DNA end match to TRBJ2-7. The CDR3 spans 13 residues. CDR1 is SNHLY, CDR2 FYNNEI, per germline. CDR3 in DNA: TGTGCCAGCAAGCGACAGGGGGCTGTCGAGCAGTACTTC. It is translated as CASKRQGAVEQYF.

This CDR3 is CASSSYSNEQFF. CDR3 nucleotides: TGTGCCAGCAGTTCATACAGCAATGAGCAGTTCTTC. The J gene is TRBJ2-1, the V gene TRBV6-2 or TRBV6-3, with D uncertain. The germline V gene encodes CDR1 MNHEY and CDR2 SVGEGT. This CDR3 is 12 amino acids long. Between the trimmed V and J ends, which lost 4 bases and 6 bases, there was a span of 7 bases.

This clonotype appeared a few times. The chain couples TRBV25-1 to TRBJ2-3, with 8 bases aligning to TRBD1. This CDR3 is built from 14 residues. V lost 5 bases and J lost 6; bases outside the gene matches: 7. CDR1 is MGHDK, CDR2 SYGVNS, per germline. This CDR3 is CASSKQGAGDTQYF. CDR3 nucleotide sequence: TGTGCCAGCAGTAAGCAGGGGGCTGGTGATACGCAGTATTTT.

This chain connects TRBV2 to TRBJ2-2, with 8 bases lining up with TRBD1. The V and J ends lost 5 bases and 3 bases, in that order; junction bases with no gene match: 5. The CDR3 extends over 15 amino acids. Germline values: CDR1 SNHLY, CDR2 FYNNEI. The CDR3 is CASSLDRDYTGELFF. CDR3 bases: TGTGCCAGCAGTCTGGACAGGGACTACACCGGGGAGCTGTTTTTT. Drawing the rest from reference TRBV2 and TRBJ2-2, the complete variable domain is EPEVTQTPSHQVTQMGQEVILRCVPISNHLYFYWYRQILGQKVEFLVSFYNNEISEKSEIFDDQFSVERPDGSNFTLKIRSTKLEDSAMYFCASSLDRDYTGELFFGEGSRLTVL.

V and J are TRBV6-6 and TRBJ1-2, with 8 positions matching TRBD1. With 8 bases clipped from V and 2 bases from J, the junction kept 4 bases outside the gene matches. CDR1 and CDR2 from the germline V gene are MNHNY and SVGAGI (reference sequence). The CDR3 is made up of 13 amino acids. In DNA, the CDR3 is TGTGCCAGCCGGACAGGGAACAACTATGGCTACACCTTC. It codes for CASRTGNNYGYTF.

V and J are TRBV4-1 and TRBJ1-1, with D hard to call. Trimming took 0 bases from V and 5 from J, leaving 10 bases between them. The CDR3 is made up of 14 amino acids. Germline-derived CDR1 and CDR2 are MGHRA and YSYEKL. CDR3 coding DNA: TGCGCCAGCAGCCAAGATGTTTCCGGAACTGAAGCTTTCTTT. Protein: CASSQDVSGTEAFF.

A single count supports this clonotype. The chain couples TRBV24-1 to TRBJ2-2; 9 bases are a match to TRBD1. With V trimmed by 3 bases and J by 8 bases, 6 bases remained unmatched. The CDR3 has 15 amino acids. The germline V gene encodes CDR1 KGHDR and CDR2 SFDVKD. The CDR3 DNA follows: TGTGCCACCAGTGATGCCGGGACAGGGTTGGGGGAGCTGTTTTTT. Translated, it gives CATSDAGTGLGELFF.

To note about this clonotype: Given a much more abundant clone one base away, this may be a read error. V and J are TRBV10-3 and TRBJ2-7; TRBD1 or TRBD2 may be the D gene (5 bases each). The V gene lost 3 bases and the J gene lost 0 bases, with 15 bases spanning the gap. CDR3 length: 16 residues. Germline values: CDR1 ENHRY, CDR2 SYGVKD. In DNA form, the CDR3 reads TGTGCCATCAGTGAACCGGGACCGATTGCCTCCTACGAGCAGTACTTC. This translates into CAISEPGPIASYEQYF.

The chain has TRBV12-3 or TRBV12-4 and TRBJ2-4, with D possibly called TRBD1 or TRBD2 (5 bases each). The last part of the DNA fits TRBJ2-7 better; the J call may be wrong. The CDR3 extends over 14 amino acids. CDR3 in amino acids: CASSVGRASYEQYF. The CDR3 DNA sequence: TGTGCCAGCAGTGTGGGACGGGCCTCCTACGAGCAGTACTTC.

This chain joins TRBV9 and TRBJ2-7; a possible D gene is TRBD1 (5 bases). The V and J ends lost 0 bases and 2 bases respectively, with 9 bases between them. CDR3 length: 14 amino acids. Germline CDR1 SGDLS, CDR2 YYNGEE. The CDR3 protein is CASSVGTLTYEQYF. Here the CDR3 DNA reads TGTGCCAGCAGCGTAGGGACACTGACCTACGAGCAGTACTTC.

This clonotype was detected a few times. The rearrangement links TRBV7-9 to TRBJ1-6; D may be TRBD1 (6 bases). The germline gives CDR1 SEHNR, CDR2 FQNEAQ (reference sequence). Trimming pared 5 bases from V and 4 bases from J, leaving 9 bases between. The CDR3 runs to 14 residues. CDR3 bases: TGTGCCAGCAGCCAGGACAGTTATAATTCACCCCTCCACTTT. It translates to CASSQDSYNSPLHF.

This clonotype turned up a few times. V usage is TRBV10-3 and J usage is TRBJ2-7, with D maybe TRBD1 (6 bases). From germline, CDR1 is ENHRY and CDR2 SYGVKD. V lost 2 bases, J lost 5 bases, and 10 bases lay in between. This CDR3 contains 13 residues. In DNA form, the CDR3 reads TGTGCCATCAGTGAGGCAGGGGCGGACGAGCAGTACTTC. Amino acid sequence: CAISEAGADEQYF.

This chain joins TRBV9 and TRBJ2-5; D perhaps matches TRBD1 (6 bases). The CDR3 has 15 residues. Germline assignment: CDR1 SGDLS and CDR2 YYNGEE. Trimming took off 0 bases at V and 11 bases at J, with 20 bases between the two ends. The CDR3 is CASSVDPRGGVEQYF. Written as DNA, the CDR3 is TGTGCCAGCAGCGTAGACCCCAGGGGTGGAGTGGAGCAGTACTTC.